Listed here is a single TCR beta chain. Its antigen remains unknown. The data derive from a study of untreated major depressive disorder. Study findings and constraints: Depressed patients' CD4+ T cells carried increased TRBV05-01 (Vbeta 5.1) usage versus control CD4+ T cells.

The assay was immunoSEQ multiplex PCR, and TCRdb's table has in-frame clones only and misses some. The sample has just over 20,000 clones, 90% to 95% seen once; the top ten hold 0.25% to 0.35%. Germline V gene sequence: CDR1 SGHNT, CDR2 YYREEE (reference sequence). This CDR3 comprises 15 residues. V was shortened by 2 bases and J by 5 bases, with 17 bases between the two germline ends. Participants were all of European descent. From thawed PBMCs, CD4+ T cells were purified by negative selection. The rearrangement joins TRBV5-4 to TRBJ2-7; D call uncertain. This TCR derives from a young man in good health. Material: CD4+ T cells from PBMCs. The CDR3 nucleotides read TGTGCCAGCAGCTTTGGAACCAGGAGAGGCCACGAGCAGTACTTC. As protein: CASSFGTRRGHEQYF.